These T cell receptor beta chains were read from a single sample in a study of radiotherapy plus CTLA-4 blockade in lung cancer. Only in-frame clones appear in the TCRdb table, and some are missing; sequencing was by immunoSEQ multiplex PCR. The sample lists some 37,000 clones; 70% to 80% were seen once. The input for sequencing was peripheral blood, taken from a patient treated with radiotherapy plus ipilimumab. Receptor source: a human donor with non-small cell lung cancer who had stable disease on radiotherapy plus ipilimumab. Each CDR3 is given with its conserved first and last residue. The D gene is left open where the match is weak. Clone size is shown for a subset of rows, as once, few, many or a class of expanded clone.

j_call,clone_size,v_call,d_call,cdr3_aa,cdr3_nt
TRBJ1-6,NA,TRBV14,TRBD1,CASSQRTGFNSPLHF,TGTGCCAGCAGCCAACGGACAGGTTTTAATTCACCCCTCCACTTT
TRBJ1-6,NA,TRBV4-1,NA,CASSPGPPRLRNSPLHF,TGCGCCAGCAGCCCGGGACCGCCTAGATTAAGGAATTCACCCCTCCACTTT
TRBJ1-3,few,TRBV7-8,NA,CASSDDTIYF,TGTGCCAGTTCTGATGACACCATATATTTT
TRBJ2-3,few,TRBV19,NA,CASRDSSSTDTQYF,TGTGCCAGTAGGGACAGTTCTAGCACAGATACGCAGTATTTT
TRBJ1-3,NA,TRBV27,NA,CASSSSTNSGNTIYF,TGTGCCAGCAGTTCATCCACTAACTCTGGAAACACCATATATTTT
TRBJ2-3,NA,TRBV19,TRBD2,CASSIPAALKTSGGSTDTQYF,TGTGCCAGTAGTATCCCGGCCGCTCTAAAGACTAGCGGGGGAAGCACAGATACGCAGTATTTT
TRBJ2-1,NA,TRBV5-1,TRBD2,CASSLDWRGTNSYNEQFF,TGCGCCAGCAGCTTGGATTGGCGGGGGACCAACTCCTACAATGAGCAGTTCTTC
TRBJ1-2,NA,TRBV6-5,NA,CASSRQVWDGYTF,TGTGCCAGCAGCCGACAGGTCTGGGATGGCTACACCTTC
TRBJ2-5,NA,TRBV2,NA,CASSALVLQETQYF,TGTGCCAGCAGTGCGCTAGTTTTACAGGAGACCCAGTACTTC
TRBJ2-3,NA,TRBV15,NA,CATSRADLVADTQYF,TGTGCCACCAGCAGAGCGGACTTAGTCGCAGATACGCAGTATTTT
TRBJ2-7,NA,TRBV19,NA,CASSIDGGNEQYF,TGTGCCAGTAGTATAGACGGAGGGAACGAGCAGTACTTC
TRBJ1-1,NA,TRBV29-1,NA,CSVDAGSNTEAFF,TGCAGCGTTGACGCTGGTTCGAACACTGAAGCTTTCTTT
TRBJ2-3,NA,TRBV19,NA,CASSIRQGTDTQYF,TGTGCCAGTAGTATCCGACAGGGCACAGATACGCAGTATTTT
TRBJ1-3,once,TRBV7-9,NA,CASSLEHSGNTIYF,TGTGCCAGCAGCTTAGAGCATTCTGGAAACACCATATATTTT
TRBJ1-6,NA,TRBV30,NA,CAWSAASSYNSPLHF,TGTGCCTGGAGTGCAGCGAGCTCCTATAATTCACCCCTCCACTTT
TRBJ1-1,few,TRBV14,NA,CASSQVWGTGRKNTEAFF,TGTGCCAGCAGCCAAGTTTGGGGAACCGGGCGGAAGAACACTGAAGCTTTCTTT
TRBJ1-1,NA,TRBV7-6,TRBD1,CASSQQGADTEAFF,TGTGCCAGCAGCCAACAGGGGGCGGACACTGAAGCTTTCTTT